The 25 T cell receptor beta chains presented below share a single source sample, sequenced in a study of T cell changes during pregnancy in multiple sclerosis. TCRdb's table, derived via immunoSEQ multiplex PCR, lists solely in-frame clones and lacks some. Of approximately 66,000 clones listed, 85% to 95% are singletons. The material was peripheral blood, obtained in the third trimester of pregnancy. The receptors originated from a female donor in good health, enrolled as a control in a pregnancy study.

This sequence joins TRBV28 and TRBJ1-1, with D perhaps TRBD1 (5 bases). The CDR3 runs to 13 residues. With 7 bases removed from V and 1 base from J, the gap between germline ends came to 10 bases. Germline assignment: CDR1 MDHEN and CDR2 SYDVKM. This CDR3 is CASTQEPNTEAFF. CDR3 in DNA: TGTGCCAGCACACAGGAACCGAACACTGAAGCTTTCTTT.

This rearrangement joins TRBV27 to TRBJ1-4; D is perhaps TRBD1 (5 bases). This CDR3 is 16 amino acids long. Germline CDR1 and CDR2: MNHEY and SMNVEV (reference sequence). Trimming cost V 2 bases and J 0 bases, with 10 bases left between them. The CDR3 nucleotides are TGTGCCAGCAGTTTACCTCCGACAGCAACTAATGAAAAACTGTTTTTT. This codes for CASSLPPTATNEKLFF.

The V and J genes are TRBV18 and TRBJ2-7, with D perhaps TRBD1 (5 bases). Trimming left V 1 base short and J 0 bases short, with 13 bases between. The germline CDR1 and CDR2 sequences are KGHSH and LQKENI. The CDR3 length is 16 residues. The CDR3 DNA reads as TGTGCCAGCTCACCACGCGACAGCATGAGCTCCTACGAGCAGTACTTC. It is translated as CASSPRDSMSSYEQYF.

The chain is built from TRBV30 and TRBJ2-1, with no clear D. CDR3 length equals 12 residues. Germline V CDR1 and CDR2: GTSNPN, SVGIG (reference sequence). V was cut by 0 bases and J by 7 bases, with 7 bases left in between. The CDR3 DNA sequence: TGTGCCTGGAGTGTGTCTATTAATGAGCAGTTCTTC. Protein product: CAWSVSINEQFF.

The chain has TRBV18 and TRBJ1-5, with 8 positions matching TRBD1. The germline V gene encodes CDR1 KGHSH and CDR2 LQKENI. V gave up 5 bases and J gave up 0 bases; unmatched junction bases: 3. The CDR3 extends over 15 amino acids. The CDR3 loop is CASSTQGDSNQPQHF. The CDR3 nucleotides read TGTGCCAGCTCAACACAGGGGGATAGCAATCAGCCCCAGCATTTT. Full variable domain (missing parts from reference TRBV18 and TRBJ1-5): NAGVMQNPRHLVRRRGQEARLRCSPMKGHSHVYWYRQLPEEGLKFMVYLQKENIIDESGMPKERFSAEFPKEGPSILRIQQVVRGDSAAYFCASSTQGDSNQPQHFGDGTRLSIL.

The CDR3 coding sequence is TGTGCCAGCAGCCCCCGGGAATATGGCTACACCTTC. It is translated as CASSPREYGYTF. This chain connects TRBV11-2 to TRBJ1-2; D is ambiguous. The CDR3 covers 12 residues. Trimming left V 5 bases short and J 5 bases short, with 9 bases between. Per germline, CDR1 SGHAT and CDR2 FQNNGV. The variable domain in full, with the rest retrieved from reference TRBV11-2 and TRBJ1-2, is EAGVAQSPRYKIIEKRQSVAFWCNPISGHATLYWYQQILGQGPKLLIQFQNNGVVDDSQLPKDRFSAERLKGVDSTLKIQPAKLEDSAVYLCASSPREYGYTFGSGTRLTVV.

The rearrangement links TRBV19 to TRBJ2-7; TRBD2 might be the D (6 bases). This CDR3 is 14 amino acids long. The germline V gene encodes CDR1 LNHDA and CDR2 SQIVND (reference sequence). Trimming removed 6 bases from V and 2 bases from J, with 14 bases in between. CDR3 nucleotide sequence: TGTGCCAGTAGCTCCGGGACGGGAGCCTACGAGCAGTACTTC. This translates into CASSSGTGAYEQYF.

The J gene is TRBJ2-5, the V gene TRBV7-2, with 7 bases aligning to TRBD2. The CDR3 runs 13 residues. Germline V CDR1 and CDR2: SGHTA, FQGNSA. The J segment lost 2 bases and the V segment lost 7 bases, leaving 4 bases of the junction unmatched. The CDR3 nucleotides are TGTGCCAGCAATCCGGGGGGACAAGAGACCCAGTACTTC. Its protein is CASNPGGQETQYF.

This clone showed up just a few times. V gene TRBV5-5 combines with J gene TRBJ2-6; TRBD1 might be the D (5 bases). CDR3 length: 18 amino acids. Trimming left V 2 bases short and J 1 base short, with 16 bases between. Germline CDR1 reads SGHKS; CDR2 reads YYEKEE (reference sequence). Written as DNA, the CDR3 is TGTGCCAGCAGCTTTTCGCTCAGGGTTAATTCTGGGGCCAACGTCCTGACTTTC. Amino acids: CASSFSLRVNSGANVLTF.

The rearrangement joins TRBV27 to TRBJ1-2; TRBD1 matches 9 bases. Looked up from germline, CDR1 is MNHEY and CDR2 is SMNVEV (reference sequence). V shed 7 bases, J shed 7 bases, and the junction held 7 bases outside the gene matches. The CDR3 runs to 13 residues. The CDR3 DNA reads as TGTGCCAGCAAACCTACGGGACAGGGTGGCTACACCTTC. This encodes CASKPTGQGGYTF.

This clone was found once. The chain joins TRBV19 to TRBJ2-5; 7 positions match TRBD2. This CDR3 spans 13 amino acids. Germline-derived CDR1 and CDR2 are LNHDA and SQIVND (reference sequence). V trimming: 10 bases; J trimming: 5 bases; junction bases outside the gene matches: 10. Here the CDR3 reads CATAAGSRETQYF. CDR3 nucleotides: TGTGCCACCGCAGCGGGATCGAGGGAGACCCAGTACTTC.

The V and J genes are TRBV5-4 and TRBJ2-6; no clear D. V lost 3 bases and J 0 bases, leaving 7 bases between the germline ends. Germline values: CDR1 SGHNT, CDR2 YYREEE (reference sequence). This CDR3 region has 15 residues. CDR3 nucleotide sequence: TGTGCCAGCAGCTCCGGTACCTCTGGGGCCAACGTCCTGACTTTC. Encoded protein: CASSSGTSGANVLTF.

The sample holds a few counts of this clone. This chain connects TRBV30 to TRBJ2-3; a possible D gene is TRBD1 (6 bases). CDR3 size: 13 residues. V was trimmed by 2 bases and J by 4 bases, leaving 10 bases between them. Germline loops: CDR1 GTSNPN, CDR2 SVGIG (reference sequence). This CDR3 is CAWSYRAADTQYF. The DNA for the CDR3 is TGTGCCTGGAGTTACAGGGCGGCAGATACGCAGTATTTT.

This rearrangement joins TRBV7-2 to TRBJ2-1; D possibly corresponds to TRBD2 (5 bases). Germline CDR1 and CDR2: SGHTA and FQGNSA. The ends were cut back, 3 bases at V and 0 bases at J, with 6 bases in the middle. This CDR3 comprises 14 residues. CDR3 loop: CASSFGSSYNEQFF. CDR3 nucleotide sequence: TGTGCCAGCAGCTTTGGGAGCTCCTACAATGAGCAGTTCTTC.

The chain combines TRBV10-1 with TRBJ2-3; TRBD2 matches 9 bases. Germline V CDR1 and CDR2: WNHNN, SYGVQD (reference sequence). V shed 6 bases, J shed 2 bases, and the junction held 9 bases outside the gene matches. This CDR3 has 16 amino acids. For the CDR3, the DNA is TGCGCCAGCAGCAAACTAGCGGGCGGAGTCACAGATACGCAGTATTTT. Its protein is CASSKLAGGVTDTQYF.

The J gene is TRBJ2-2, the V gene TRBV6-6; D is possibly TRBD2 (6 bases). The CDR3 consists of 16 residues. V lost 6 bases, J lost 0 bases, and 14 bases lay in between. The germline CDR1 and CDR2 sequences are MNHNY and SVGAGI (reference sequence). The CDR3 loop reads CASSRLGGANTGELFF. The CDR3 region has the DNA TGTGCCAGCAGCCGCCTTGGAGGGGCGAACACCGGGGAGCTGTTTTTT.

The gene calls are TRBV7-3 and TRBJ2-5; 7 nucleotides align to TRBD1. In germline, CDR1 is SGHTA, CDR2 FQGTGA. After removal of 3 bases from V and 4 bases from J, the junction contained 11 bases not matched to a gene. The length of the CDR3 is 16 residues. The CDR3 bases are TGTGCCAGCAGCTTGGGGGCCACAGGGGCCAGAGAGACCCAGTACTTC. Encoded protein: CASSLGATGARETQYF.

This sequence joins TRBV10-3 and TRBJ1-5; D possibly corresponds to TRBD1 (5 bases). CDR1 is ENHRY, CDR2 SYGVKD, per germline. Trimming stripped 6 bases from V and 5 bases from J, with 14 bases between. The CDR3 covers 14 residues. The CDR3 here is CAISWGGTDQPQHF. CDR3 coding DNA: TGTGCCATCAGCTGGGGGGGGACGGATCAGCCCCAGCATTTT.

V is TRBV30 and J is TRBJ2-1; 11 bases are a match to TRBD2. The germline V gene has CDR1 GTSNPN and CDR2 SVGIG (reference sequence). V shed 4 bases, J shed 4 bases, and the junction held 3 bases outside the gene matches. The CDR3 contains 14 residues. In DNA form, the CDR3 reads TGTGCCTGGATAGCGGGGGGGATTTACAATGAGCAGTTCTTC. As protein: CAWIAGGIYNEQFF.

The table lists this clone with a count of one. V gene TRBV23-1 combines with J gene TRBJ2-2; a possible D gene is TRBD2 (5 bases). TRBV23-1 is an ORF, with its function uncertain. The V end lost 4 bases, the J end lost 7 bases, and 22 bases lay between the germline ends. CDR3 size: 17 residues. In DNA form, the CDR3 reads TGCGCCAGCAGTCCCACCGGGGAGCCTCAGACGGGCGGGGAGCTGTTTTTT. Its translation: CASSPTGEPQTGGELFF.

The V gene is TRBV6-5, the J gene TRBJ1-4, with D unclear. Germline values: CDR1 MNHEY, CDR2 SVGAGI. The V gene lost 5 bases and the J gene lost 3 bases, with 10 bases spanning the gap. The CDR3 totals 14 residues. CDR3 in amino acids: CASSASRANEKLFF. The CDR3 DNA reads as TGTGCCAGCAGTGCTAGCCGGGCTAATGAAAAACTGTTTTTT.

The V gene is TRBV30, the J gene TRBJ2-3; TRBD2 aligns across 8 bases. The length of the CDR3 is 19 residues. Looked up from germline, CDR1 is GTSNPN and CDR2 is SVGIG (reference sequence). V was pared by 3 bases and J by 2 bases, with 19 bases of the junction left unmatched. CDR3 sequence (DNA): TGTGCCTGGAGCTCCTTCTGGGGGCTAGCGGGTCTAAACACAGATACGCAGTATTTT. Its protein product is CAWSSFWGLAGLNTDTQYF.

The V gene is TRBV7-9, the J gene TRBJ1-3; possibly TRBD1 for D (6 bases). The ends were cut back, 5 bases at V and 0 bases at J, with 14 bases in the middle. The germline CDR1 and CDR2 sequences are SEHNR and FQNEAQ (reference sequence). This CDR3 contains 16 residues. The CDR3 here is CASSQGQTYSGNTIYF. The CDR3 coding sequence is TGTGCCAGCAGCCAAGGACAGACTTACTCTGGAAACACCATATATTTT.

This chain connects TRBV27 to TRBJ2-6, with 7 positions matching TRBD1. The V gene end was trimmed by 3 bases and the J gene end by 0 bases; junction bases not matched to a gene: 8. This CDR3 region has 18 residues. Germline V gives CDR1 MNHEY, CDR2 SMNVEV (reference sequence). CDR3 in DNA: TGTGCCAGCAGTTTGCGACAGGGACCCGTCTCTGGGGCCAACGTCCTGACTTTC. This encodes CASSLRQGPVSGANVLTF.

This chain connects TRBV7-8 to TRBJ1-2; 7 nucleotides match TRBD1. This CDR3 is built from 15 residues. Germline values: CDR1 SGHVS, CDR2 FQNEAQ. J was trimmed by 4 bases and V by 1 base; bases with no gene match: 6. In nucleotides, the CDR3 is TGTGCCAGCAGCTTAGGACAGGGCATGGGCTATGGCTACACCTTC. Its protein product is CASSLGQGMGYGYTF.